The source of this T cell receptor beta chain is a study of identifying expanded T cells in peripheral blood. TCRdb's copy holds only in-frame clones and misses some; the assay was immunoSEQ multiplex PCR. The table shows approximately 100,000 clones, with roughly 89% occurring only once. This clone was seen a handful of times. The J segment lost 5 bases and the V segment lost 0 bases, leaving 9 bases of the junction unmatched. Germline V CDR1 and CDR2: SGHRS, YFSETQ. This CDR3 comprises 16 residues. Healthy donors had no documented immune events, such as infections, while sampled. The sequence was collected from a person aged 18 to 75 in good health. The chain links TRBV5-1 to TRBJ1-1; 8 bases fit TRBD1. What was sequenced was blood. This chain's CDR3 is CASSLAYQGARTEAFF. In DNA, the CDR3 is TGCGCCAGCAGCTTGGCTTACCAGGGGGCGCGGACTGAAGCTTTCTTT.